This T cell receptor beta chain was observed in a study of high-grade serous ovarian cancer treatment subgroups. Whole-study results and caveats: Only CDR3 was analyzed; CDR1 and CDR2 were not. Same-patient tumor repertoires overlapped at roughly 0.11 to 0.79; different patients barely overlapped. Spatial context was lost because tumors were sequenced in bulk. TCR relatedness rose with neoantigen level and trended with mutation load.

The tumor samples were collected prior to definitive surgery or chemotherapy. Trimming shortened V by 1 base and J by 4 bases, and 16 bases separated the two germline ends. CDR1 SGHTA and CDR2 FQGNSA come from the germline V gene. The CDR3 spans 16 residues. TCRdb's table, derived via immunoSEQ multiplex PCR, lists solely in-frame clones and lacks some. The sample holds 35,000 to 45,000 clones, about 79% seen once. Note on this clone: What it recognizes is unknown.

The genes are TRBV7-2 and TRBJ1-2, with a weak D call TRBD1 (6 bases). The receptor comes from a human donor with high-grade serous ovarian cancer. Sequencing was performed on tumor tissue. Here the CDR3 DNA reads TGTGCCAGCAGCTTAGTTTCCGGGGGCGAGCGCTATGGCTACACCTTC. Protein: CASSLVSGGERYGYTF.